The rows below give T cell receptor beta chains drawn from one sample of a study of blood T cell repertoires in COVID-19. Sequenced by immunoSEQ multiplex PCR; TCRdb stores in-frame clones only, minus some. Among 140,000 to 150,000 clones listed, around 86% were seen once. Specimen: peripheral blood. Every receptor here comes from a human donor in a cohort sampled during active COVID-19. Both conserved end residues are trimmed from each CDR3.

V gene: TRBV4-3; CDR3 protein: ASSQDIGELDTEAF
V gene: TRBV28; CDR3 protein: ASTPTTGSSYNEQF
V gene: TRBV2; CDR3 protein: ASNGQGVEKLF
V gene: TRBV5-1; CDR3 protein: ASSFLAGSDEQY
V gene: TRBV27; CDR3 protein: ARPPGGLHELAGEPYEQY
V gene: TRBV4-3; CDR3 protein: ASSQDRGSAHDEQY
V gene: TRBV10-3; CDR3 protein: AISDPTGTRNNEQF
V gene: TRBV18; CDR3 protein: ASSPEARPGTGELF
V gene: TRBV6-5; CDR3 protein: ASSLSAGGPSYEQY
V gene: TRBV4-3; CDR3 protein: ASSQVGLPGPNRGSGNTIY
V gene: TRBV10-3; CDR3 protein: AISGVGEGAKRGIQY
V gene: TRBV18; CDR3 protein: ASSPGQNYGYT
V gene: TRBV7-8; CDR3 protein: ASSAGGSRYEQY
V gene: TRBV18; CDR3 protein: ASSPPDRANTEAF
V gene: TRBV4-3; CDR3 protein: ASSQGAGLYGDEQF
V gene: TRBV6-6; CDR3 protein: ASSTPGQGSYEQY
V gene: TRBV5-6; CDR3 protein: ASSQDRGPGETQY
V gene: TRBV21-1; CDR3 protein: ASSKEGRVSNQPQH
V gene: TRBV6-5; CDR3 protein: ASSPRTGALGYT
V gene: TRBV4-3; CDR3 protein: ASSQEYLSIAGAGTGELF
V gene: TRBV2; CDR3 protein: ASRPTSGTYNEQF
V gene: TRBV28; CDR3 protein: ASSLYSTGQETQY
V gene: TRBV5-6; CDR3 protein: ASSLLGNQPQH
V gene: TRBV24-1; CDR3 protein: ATCARVGQPQH
V gene: TRBV11-1; CDR3 protein: ASRKTGTGGSEQY
V gene: TRBV7-2; CDR3 protein: ASSFGTGGNEQF
V gene: TRBV5-4; CDR3 protein: ASSLGGAGNTIY
V gene: TRBV6-2/TRBV6-3; CDR3 protein: ASSRELAGGADTQY
V gene: TRBV12-3/TRBV12-4; CDR3 protein: ASSFHRGEQY
V gene: TRBV18; CDR3 protein: ASSPRGGFGEAF
V gene: TRBV11-2; CDR3 protein: ASSFLETGSYEQY
V gene: TRBV28; CDR3 protein: ASSLSGASGSGDTQY
V gene: TRBV24-1; CDR3 protein: ATGLSGETQY